The 21 T cell receptor beta chains presented below share a single source sample, sequenced in a study of blood T cell repertoires in COVID-19. Repertoires were generated with immunoSEQ multiplex PCR, while TCRdb's copy carries only in-frame clones and drops some. The data hold fewer than 350,000 clones, with around 89% observed a single time. Specimen: peripheral blood. These receptors came from a man aged 35-49 years with acute or convalescent COVID-19.

The chain couples TRBV7-8 to TRBJ1-5, with a possible D match to TRBD1 (5 bases). V was pared by 4 bases and J by 3 bases, with 13 bases between. The CDR3 consists of 15 residues. Looked up from germline, CDR1 is SGHVS and CDR2 is FQNEAQ. CDR3 region: CASSSYQGNNQPQHF. As DNA, the CDR3 is TGTGCCAGCAGCTCATACCAGGGAAACAATCAGCCCCAGCATTTT.

This sequence joins TRBV30 and TRBJ1-3; no clear D. The V gene's germline CDR1 is GTSNPN and CDR2 SVGIG (reference sequence). The CDR3 is 17 amino acids. V was shortened by 3 bases and J by 0 bases, with 18 bases between the two germline ends. CDR3 bases: TGTGCCTGGAGCGTAAGCCTGACCCCTAGCTCTGGAAACACCATATATTTT. Amino acids: CAWSVSLTPSSGNTIYF.

As concerns this clone: At the DNA level, this CDR3 is encoded by other sequences in the same sample as well. CDR3 amino acids: CSARDREKLFF. The CDR3 nucleotides are TGCAGTGCTAGAGATCGGGAAAAACTGTTTTTT. This chain links TRBV20-1 with TRBJ1-4, with D uncertain. This CDR3 comprises 11 residues. The V and J ends lost 0 bases and 8 bases respectively, with 4 bases between them. Germline CDR1 and CDR2: DFQATT and SNEGSKA (reference sequence).

J is TRBJ1-2 and V is TRBV6-1; D perhaps matches TRBD1 (5 bases). The germline V gene has CDR1 MNHNS and CDR2 SASEGT. Trimming left V 3 bases short and J 5 bases short, with 16 bases between. The CDR3 consists of 15 residues. CDR3 sequence (DNA): TGTGCCAGCAGTGATGAGCCATCGGGGGGTTATGGCTACACCTTC. Translated, it gives CASSDEPSGGYGYTF.

The chain recombines TRBV5-1 with TRBJ1-1; no definite D call. Trimming removed 5 bases from V and 4 bases from J, with 12 bases in between. From germline, CDR1 is SGHRS and CDR2 YFSETQ. CDR3 size: 13 residues. CDR3 nucleotide sequence: TGCGCCAGCAGTTTCGCGTTTAGCACTGAAGCTTTCTTT. Encoded protein: CASSFAFSTEAFF.

The chain joins TRBV6-2 or TRBV6-3 to TRBJ2-3; D is ambiguous. CDR1 MNHEY and CDR2 SVGEGT come from the germline V gene. The ends were cut back, 0 bases at V and 8 bases at J, with 6 bases in the middle. This CDR3 has 12 residues. CDR3 bases: TGTGCCAGCAGTTACTCCCCGGGTACGCAGTATTTT. Residues: CASSYSPGTQYF.

The chain carries TRBV19 and TRBJ1-5; D is possibly TRBD1 (6 bases). Germline V gene lookup returns CDR1 LNHDA and CDR2 SQIVND (reference sequence). V was shortened by 3 bases and J by 4 bases, with 10 bases between the two germline ends. The CDR3 spans 14 residues. CDR3 in amino acids: CASSMGTGNQPQHF. DNA of the CDR3: TGTGCCAGTAGTATGGGAACAGGGAATCAGCCCCAGCATTTT. The variable domain in full, with the rest retrieved from reference TRBV19 and TRBJ1-5, is DGGITQSPKYLFRKEGQNVTLSCEQNLNHDAMYWYRQDPGQGLRLIYYSQIVNDFQKGDIAEGYSVSREKKESFPLTVTSAQKNPTAFYLCASSMGTGNQPQHFGDGTRLSIL.

This clone was seen only a few times. This sequence joins TRBV5-5 and TRBJ1-1, with D maybe TRBD1 (6 bases). Germline V CDR1 and CDR2: SGHKS, YYEKEE (reference sequence). The germline V and J ends were trimmed by 0 bases and 4 bases, with 10 bases remaining between them. There are 14 residues in the CDR3. The CDR3 DNA reads TGTGCCAGCAGCTTGGAAAGGGGGAGCACTGAAGCTTTCTTT. As protein: CASSLERGSTEAFF.

The CDR3 DNA follows: TGTGCCAGCAGTCCCCACCCTCTGGGGGAGGACGAGCAGTACTTC. Its protein is CASSPHPLGEDEQYF. V is TRBV27 and J is TRBJ2-7; TRBD2 might be the D (6 bases). V was shortened by 5 bases and J by 5 bases, with 19 bases between the two germline ends. Germline V gene lookup returns CDR1 MNHEY and CDR2 SMNVEV (reference sequence). The CDR3 loop spans 15 amino acids.

V and J are TRBV5-1 and TRBJ1-5; 7 positions agree with TRBD1. V was pared by 3 bases and J by 3 bases, with 9 bases of the junction left unmatched. This CDR3 comprises 16 residues. Germline-derived CDR1 and CDR2 are SGHRS and YFSETQ. CDR3: CASSYLRDSYNQPQHF. CDR3 bases: TGCGCCAGCAGCTACCTCCGGGACAGCTACAATCAGCCCCAGCATTTT. Together with reference TRBV5-1 and TRBJ1-5, the CDR3 gives the full variable domain: KAGVTQTPRYLIKTRGQQVTLSCSPISGHRSVSWYQQTPGQGLQFLFEYFSETQRNKGNFPGRFSGRQFSNSRSEMNVSTLELGDSALYLCASSYLRDSYNQPQHFGDGTRLSIL.

The CDR3 protein is CATSRSRTNTEAFF. The CDR3 region has the DNA TGTGCCACCAGCAGATCAAGGACTAACACTGAAGCTTTCTTT. The J gene is TRBJ1-1, the V gene TRBV15, with D hard to call. Germline V gene sequence: CDR1 LNHNV, CDR2 YYDKDF (reference sequence). CDR3 length equals 14 residues. Trimming removed 2 bases at V and 2 bases at J, with 9 bases between. Full variable domain (remainder filled in from reference TRBV15 and TRBJ1-1): DAMVIQNPRYQVTQFGKPVTLSCSQTLNHNVMYWYQQKSSQAPKLLFHYYDKDFNNEADTPDNFQSRRPNTSFCFLDIRSPGLGDTAMYLCATSRSRTNTEAFFGQGTRLTVV.

This clone was seen just once. The chain uses TRBV5-6 and TRBJ2-7; the match to TRBD1 covers 9 bases. Germline assignment: CDR1 SGHDT and CDR2 YYEEEE. V was clipped by 1 base and J by 2 bases; unmatched bases: 1. This CDR3 comprises 14 residues. The CDR3 DNA reads TGTGCCAGCAGCTTGACAGGGGGCACCTACGAGCAGTACTTC. Its translation: CASSLTGGTYEQYF.

This clone was seen more than once but under ten times. This CDR3 is CASSPQGGETEAFF. DNA of the CDR3: TGTGCCAGCTCACCACAGGGGGGGGAAACTGAAGCTTTCTTT. The V call is TRBV18, the J call TRBJ1-1; possibly TRBD1 for D (6 bases). This CDR3 has 14 residues. With 1 base removed from V and 5 bases from J, the gap between germline ends came to 11 bases. CDR1 and CDR2 (germline): KGHSH, LQKENI.

The chain recombines TRBV11-2 with TRBJ1-3; D call uncertain. V gave up 3 bases and J gave up 4 bases, with 16 bases separating them. The CDR3 loop spans 16 amino acids. CDR1 SGHAT and CDR2 FQNNGV come from the germline V gene. Here the CDR3 DNA reads TGTGCCAGCAGCTTTTTTACAGAGTCTCACGGAAACACCATATATTTT. It specifies CASSFFTESHGNTIYF.

The gene calls are TRBV10-3 and TRBJ2-7; 13 bases match TRBD2. CDR3 size: 14 residues. Germline trimming cut 7 bases from V and 6 bases from J; bases unmatched to any gene: 6. Germline V CDR1 and CDR2: ENHRY, SYGVKD. The CDR3 is CAITGLAGVSEQYF. The CDR3 DNA is TGTGCCATCACCGGACTAGCGGGGGTTAGCGAGCAGTACTTC.

The J gene is TRBJ2-7, the V gene TRBV9; D not resolved. Germline CDR1 and CDR2: SGDLS and YYNGEE. Trimming left V 0 bases short and J 5 bases short, with 9 bases between. This CDR3 is built from 13 residues. CDR3: CASSVAGKDEQYF. The DNA for the CDR3 is TGTGCCAGCAGCGTAGCGGGTAAAGACGAGCAGTACTTC.

The J gene is TRBJ2-5, the V gene TRBV2; no clear D. V lost 3 bases to trimming and J lost 2 bases, with 10 bases between them. The CDR3 runs to 14 residues. Germline assignment: CDR1 SNHLY and CDR2 FYNNEI. The DNA of the CDR3 is TGTGCCAGCAGTGAGCAACAGCTACAAGAGACCCAGTACTTC. The encoded protein is CASSEQQLQETQYF.

The V and J genes are TRBV19 and TRBJ2-7, with TRBD1 identical over 9 bases. Germline V gene lookup returns CDR1 LNHDA and CDR2 SQIVND (reference sequence). The CDR3 sequence is 16 residues long. The V and J ends lost 5 bases and 0 bases, in that order; junction bases with no gene match: 8. CDR3 bases: TGTGCCAGTAGTCTTGGGACAGGGAAGACCTCCTACGAGCAGTACTTC. Its protein product is CASSLGTGKTSYEQYF.

The rearrangement joins TRBV5-1 to TRBJ1-3; D is ambiguous. Germline assignment: CDR1 SGHRS and CDR2 YFSETQ. CDR3 length: 15 amino acids. V lost 4 bases to trimming and J lost 0 bases, with 11 bases between them. CDR3 DNA sequence: TGCGCCAGCAGCGAGGATGTCCGCTCTGGAAACACCATATATTTT. Translated, it gives CASSEDVRSGNTIYF.

The chain uses TRBV10-3 and TRBJ2-3; 9 nucleotides match TRBD1. Germline values: CDR1 ENHRY, CDR2 SYGVKD. The trim removed 10 bases at V and 5 bases at J, leaving 10 bases unmatched. This CDR3 has 14 amino acids. Here the CDR3 DNA reads TGTGCCACTAGTCAGACAGGGGGGGGAGATACGCAGTATTTT. Amino acid sequence: CATSQTGGGDTQYF.

The V and J genes are TRBV10-3 and TRBJ2-7, with 10 bases that match TRBD2. CDR1 ENHRY and CDR2 SYGVKD come from the germline V gene. The junction had 10 bases not matched to a gene; V was cut back by 5 bases and J by 6 bases. The CDR3 length is 15 residues. The CDR3 region has the DNA TGTGCCATCAGTTATTATACTAGCGGGGCCGGCGAGCAGTACTTC. Translated: CAISYYTSGAGEQYF.